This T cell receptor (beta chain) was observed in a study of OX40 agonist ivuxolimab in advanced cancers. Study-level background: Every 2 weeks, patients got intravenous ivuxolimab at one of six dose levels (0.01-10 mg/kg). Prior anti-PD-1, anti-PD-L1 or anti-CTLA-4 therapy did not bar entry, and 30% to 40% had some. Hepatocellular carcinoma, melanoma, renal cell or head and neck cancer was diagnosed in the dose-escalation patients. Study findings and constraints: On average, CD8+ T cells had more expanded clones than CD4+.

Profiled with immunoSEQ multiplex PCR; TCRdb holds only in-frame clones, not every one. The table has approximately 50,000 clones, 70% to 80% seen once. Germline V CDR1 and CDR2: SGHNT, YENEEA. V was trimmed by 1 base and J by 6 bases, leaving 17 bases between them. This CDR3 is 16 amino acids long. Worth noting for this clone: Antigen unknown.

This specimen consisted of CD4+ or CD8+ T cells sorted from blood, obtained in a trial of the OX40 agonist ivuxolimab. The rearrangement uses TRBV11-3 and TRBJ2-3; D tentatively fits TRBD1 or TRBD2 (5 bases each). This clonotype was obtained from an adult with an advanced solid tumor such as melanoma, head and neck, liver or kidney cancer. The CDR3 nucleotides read TGTGCCAGCAGCTTAGGAGGGGACCGCGCCCACGATACGCAGTATTTT. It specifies CASSLGGDRAHDTQYF.